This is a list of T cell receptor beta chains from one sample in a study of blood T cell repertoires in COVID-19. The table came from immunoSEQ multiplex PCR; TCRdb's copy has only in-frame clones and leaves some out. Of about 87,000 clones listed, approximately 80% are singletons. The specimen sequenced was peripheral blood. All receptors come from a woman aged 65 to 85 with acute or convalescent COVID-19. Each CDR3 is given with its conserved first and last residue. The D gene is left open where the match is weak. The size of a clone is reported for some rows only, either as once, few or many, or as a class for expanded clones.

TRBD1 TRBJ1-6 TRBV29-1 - CSAATGNPYNSPLHF TGCAGCGCCGCGACAGGGAACCCCTATAATTCACCCCTCCACTTT
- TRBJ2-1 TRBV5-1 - CASSSQSSSYNEQFF TGCGCCAGCAGCTCCCAATCCAGCTCCTACAATGAGCAGTTCTTC
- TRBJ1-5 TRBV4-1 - CASSQSSYQPQHF TGCGCCAGCAGCCAATCCTCCTATCAGCCCCAGCATTTT
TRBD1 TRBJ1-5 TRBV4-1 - CASSQVIGTANQPQHF TGCGCCAGCAGCCAAGTAATAGGGACAGCAAATCAGCCCCAGCATTTT
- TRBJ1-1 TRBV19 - CASSVYRNTEAFF TGTGCCAGTAGTGTCTACAGGAACACTGAAGCTTTCTTT
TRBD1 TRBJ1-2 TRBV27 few CASSPDRGLGYTF TGTGCCAGCAGTCCCGACAGGGGGCTTGGCTACACCTTC
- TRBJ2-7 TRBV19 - CASSTSGVHSYEQYF TGTGCCAGTAGTACTTCGGGGGTCCACTCCTACGAGCAGTACTTC
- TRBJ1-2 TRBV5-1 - CASSPKGGISYGYTF TGCGCCAGCAGTCCAAAAGGAGGGATTAGCTATGGCTACACCTTC
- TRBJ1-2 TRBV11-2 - CASSLDYGPSNYGYTF TGTGCCAGCAGCTTAGATTACGGTCCCTCGAACTATGGCTACACCTTC
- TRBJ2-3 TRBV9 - CASSAERGTDTQYF TGTGCCAGCAGCGCGGAGCGAGGGACAGATACGCAGTATTTT
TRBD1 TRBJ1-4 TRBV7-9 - CASSTGTGDEKLFF TGTGCCAGCAGTACCGGGACAGGGGACGAAAAACTGTTTTTT
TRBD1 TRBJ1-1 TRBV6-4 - CASSLTGGNTEAFF TGTGCCAGCAGTCTTACAGGGGGCAACACTGAAGCTTTCTTT
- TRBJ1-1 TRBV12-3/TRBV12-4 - CASSSQQNTEAFF TGTGCCAGCAGTTCACAGCAGAACACTGAAGCTTTCTTT
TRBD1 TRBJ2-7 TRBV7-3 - CASSLNRGYEQYF TGTGCCAGCAGCTTAAACAGGGGATACGAGCAGTACTTC
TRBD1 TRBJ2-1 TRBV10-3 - CAISEAGGYNEQFF TGTGCCATCAGTGAAGCAGGGGGATACAATGAGCAGTTCTTC
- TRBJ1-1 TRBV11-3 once CASSFTRGYNTEAFF TGTGCCAGCAGCTTCACCAGGGGATACAACACTGAAGCTTTCTTT
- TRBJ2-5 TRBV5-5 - CASSRDWGQETQYF TGTGCCAGCAGCCGGGACTGGGGACAAGAGACCCAGTACTTC
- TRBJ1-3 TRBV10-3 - CAISQQGSGNTIYF TGTGCCATCAGCCAACAGGGCTCTGGAAACACCATATATTTT
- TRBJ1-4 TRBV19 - CASSKRITAEKLFF TGTGCCAGTAGTAAGAGGATTACGGCTGAAAAACTGTTTTTT
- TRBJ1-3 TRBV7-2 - CASSLMSSGNTIYF TGTGCCAGCAGCTTAATGAGCTCTGGAAACACCATATATTTT
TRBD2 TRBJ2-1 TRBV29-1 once CSAKALAGLYNEQFF TGCAGCGCAAAAGCACTAGCGGGGTTATACAATGAGCAGTTCTTC
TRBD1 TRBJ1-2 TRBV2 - CASSLTGMESYGYTF TGTGCCAGCAGTTTGACAGGGATGGAGTCCTATGGCTACACCTTC
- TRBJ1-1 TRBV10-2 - CASSELNAGLTEAFF TGCGCCAGCAGTGAGTTGAATGCAGGGCTAACTGAAGCTTTCTTT
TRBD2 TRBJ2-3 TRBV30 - CAWSSGLAGYTDTQYF TGTGCCTGGAGTTCTGGACTAGCGGGGTACACAGATACGCAGTATTTT
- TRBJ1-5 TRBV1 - CTPVRPDNQPQHF TGCACCCCGGTCAGGCCGGACAATCAGCCCCAGCATTTT
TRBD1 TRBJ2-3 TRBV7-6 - CASSLETGGEDTQYF TGTGCCAGCAGCTTAGAGACAGGGGGCGAAGATACGCAGTATTTT
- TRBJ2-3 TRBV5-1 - CASSTYSTRTDTQYF TGCGCCAGCAGCACCTATAGCACCCGCACAGATACGCAGTATTTT
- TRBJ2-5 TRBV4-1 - CASSQALKETQYF TGCGCCAGCAGCCAGGCCTTAAAAGAGACCCAGTACTTC
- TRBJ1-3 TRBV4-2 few CASSQLQGNTIYF TGTGCCAGCAGCCAGCTGCAGGGAAACACCATATATTTT
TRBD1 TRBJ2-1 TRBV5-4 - CASSLGFLRDSSYNEQFF TGTGCCAGCAGCTTGGGATTCCTACGGGACAGCTCCTACAATGAGCAGTTCTTC
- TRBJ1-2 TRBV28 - CASSLQHAAGAVCTF TGTGCCAGCAGTTTACAGCACGCCGCAGGGGCCGTATGCACCTTC
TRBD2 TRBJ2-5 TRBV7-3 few CASSPDPRGVGETQYF TGTGCCAGCAGCCCCGATCCCCGGGGGGTGGGGGAGACCCAGTACTTC
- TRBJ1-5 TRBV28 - CASRRRGHQPQHF TGTGCCAGCAGACGGCGAGGGCACCAGCCCCAGCATTTT
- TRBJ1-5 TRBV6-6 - CASSPTGGNQPQHF TGTGCCAGCAGCCCTACAGGAGGCAATCAGCCCCAGCATTTT
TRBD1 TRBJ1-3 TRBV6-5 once CASRRGTGTGNTIYF TGTGCCAGCAGAAGGGGGACAGGGACTGGAAACACCATATATTTT
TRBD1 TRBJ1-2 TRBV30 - CAWSRRDRGVGIGYGYTF TGTGCCTGGAGCCGCCGGGACAGGGGAGTGGGTATCGGCTATGGCTACACCTTC
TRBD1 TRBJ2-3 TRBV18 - CASSPGTGDRTTQYF TGTGCCAGCTCCCCAGGGACAGGGGATCGTACTACGCAGTATTTT
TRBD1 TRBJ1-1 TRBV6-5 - CASSYIGDSPNTEAFF TGTGCCAGCAGTTACATTGGGGACAGTCCGAACACTGAAGCTTTCTTT
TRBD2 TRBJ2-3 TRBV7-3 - CASSLAAGEDTQYF TGTGCCAGCAGCTTAGCTGCGGGGGAAGATACGCAGTATTTT
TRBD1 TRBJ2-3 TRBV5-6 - CASSPRQGAIPDTQYF TGTGCCAGCAGCCCCCGACAGGGGGCGATACCAGATACGCAGTATTTT
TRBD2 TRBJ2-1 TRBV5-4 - CASSPSGGYNEQFF TGTGCCAGCAGCCCGAGCGGGGGGTACAATGAGCAGTTCTTC
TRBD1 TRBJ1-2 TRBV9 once CASSPPGGQGYTF TGTGCCAGCAGCCCCCCAGGGGGTCAAGGCTACACCTTC
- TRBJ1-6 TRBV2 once CASRSPWESPLHF TGTGCCAGCAGAAGTCCGTGGGAGTCACCCCTCCACTTT
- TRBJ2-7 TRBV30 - CAWSGVYEQYF TGTGCCTGGAGCGGTGTCTACGAGCAGTACTTC
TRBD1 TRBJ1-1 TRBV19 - CASSIYTSDRVGVGAFF TGTGCCAGTAGTATCTACACCTCAGACAGGGTGGGTGTTGGAGCTTTCTTT
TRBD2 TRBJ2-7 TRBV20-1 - CSAGGAYEQYF TGCAGTGCGGGGGGGGCCTACGAGCAGTACTTC
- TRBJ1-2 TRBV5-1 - CASRSAYGYTF TGCGCCAGCAGATCAGCGTATGGCTACACCTTC
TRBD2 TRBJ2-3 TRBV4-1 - CASSQRYRGGALDTQYF TGCGCCAGCAGCCAACGGTATCGCGGGGGGGCATTAGATACGCAGTATTTT
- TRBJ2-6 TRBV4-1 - CASSQPNSGANVLTF TGCGCCAGCAGCCAACCCAACTCTGGGGCCAACGTCCTGACTTTC
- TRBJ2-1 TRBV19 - CATKHGQNYNEQFF TGTGCCACTAAACACGGACAGAATTACAATGAGCAGTTCTTC
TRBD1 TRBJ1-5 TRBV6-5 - CADIRQGNQPQHF TGTGCCGATATCAGACAGGGGAATCAGCCCCAGCATTTT
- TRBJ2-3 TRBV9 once CASSVEGAPDTQYF TGTGCCAGCAGCGTAGAAGGAGCCCCAGATACGCAGTATTTT
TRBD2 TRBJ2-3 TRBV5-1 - CASSKTSGTPGDTQYF TGCGCCAGCAGCAAGACTAGCGGGACTCCGGGAGATACGCAGTATTTT
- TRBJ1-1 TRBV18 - CASMRSLNTEAFF TGTGCCAGCATGAGGAGCTTGAACACTGAAGCTTTCTTT
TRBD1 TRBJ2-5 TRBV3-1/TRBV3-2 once CASSQEGAQGAWETQYF TGTGCCAGCAGCCAAGAAGGGGCACAGGGGGCTTGGGAGACCCAGTACTTC
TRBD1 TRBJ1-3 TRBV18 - CASSQGQFMNTIYF TGTGCCAGCTCACAGGGACAGTTTATGAACACCATATATTTT
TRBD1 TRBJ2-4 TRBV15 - CATSRGWGQQNIQYF TGTGCCACCAGCAGAGGATGGGGACAGCAAAACATTCAGTACTTC
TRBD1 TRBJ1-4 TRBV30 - CAWSMGQGLTNEKLFF TGTGCCTGGAGTATGGGACAGGGGTTAACTAATGAAAAACTGTTTTTT
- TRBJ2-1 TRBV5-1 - CASSWDSANEQFF TGCGCCAGCAGCTGGGACTCCGCCAATGAGCAGTTCTTC